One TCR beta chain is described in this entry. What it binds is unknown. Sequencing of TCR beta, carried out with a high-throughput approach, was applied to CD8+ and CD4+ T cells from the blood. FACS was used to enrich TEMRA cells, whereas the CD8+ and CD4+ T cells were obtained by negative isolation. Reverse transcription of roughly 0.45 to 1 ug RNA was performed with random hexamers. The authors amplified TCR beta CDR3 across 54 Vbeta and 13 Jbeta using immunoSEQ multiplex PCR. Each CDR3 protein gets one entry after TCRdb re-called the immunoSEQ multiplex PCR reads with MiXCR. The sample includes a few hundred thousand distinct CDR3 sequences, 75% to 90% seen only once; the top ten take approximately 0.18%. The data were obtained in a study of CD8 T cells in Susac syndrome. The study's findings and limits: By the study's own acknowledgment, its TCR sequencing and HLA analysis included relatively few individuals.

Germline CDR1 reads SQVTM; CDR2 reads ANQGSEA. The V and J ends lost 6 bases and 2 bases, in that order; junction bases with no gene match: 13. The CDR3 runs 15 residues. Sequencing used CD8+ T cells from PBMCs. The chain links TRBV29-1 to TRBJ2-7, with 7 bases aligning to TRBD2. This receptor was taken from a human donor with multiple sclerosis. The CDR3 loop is CSVELWRGYTYEQYF. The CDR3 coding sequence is TGCAGCGTCGAACTTTGGCGGGGGTATACCTACGAGCAGTACTTC.